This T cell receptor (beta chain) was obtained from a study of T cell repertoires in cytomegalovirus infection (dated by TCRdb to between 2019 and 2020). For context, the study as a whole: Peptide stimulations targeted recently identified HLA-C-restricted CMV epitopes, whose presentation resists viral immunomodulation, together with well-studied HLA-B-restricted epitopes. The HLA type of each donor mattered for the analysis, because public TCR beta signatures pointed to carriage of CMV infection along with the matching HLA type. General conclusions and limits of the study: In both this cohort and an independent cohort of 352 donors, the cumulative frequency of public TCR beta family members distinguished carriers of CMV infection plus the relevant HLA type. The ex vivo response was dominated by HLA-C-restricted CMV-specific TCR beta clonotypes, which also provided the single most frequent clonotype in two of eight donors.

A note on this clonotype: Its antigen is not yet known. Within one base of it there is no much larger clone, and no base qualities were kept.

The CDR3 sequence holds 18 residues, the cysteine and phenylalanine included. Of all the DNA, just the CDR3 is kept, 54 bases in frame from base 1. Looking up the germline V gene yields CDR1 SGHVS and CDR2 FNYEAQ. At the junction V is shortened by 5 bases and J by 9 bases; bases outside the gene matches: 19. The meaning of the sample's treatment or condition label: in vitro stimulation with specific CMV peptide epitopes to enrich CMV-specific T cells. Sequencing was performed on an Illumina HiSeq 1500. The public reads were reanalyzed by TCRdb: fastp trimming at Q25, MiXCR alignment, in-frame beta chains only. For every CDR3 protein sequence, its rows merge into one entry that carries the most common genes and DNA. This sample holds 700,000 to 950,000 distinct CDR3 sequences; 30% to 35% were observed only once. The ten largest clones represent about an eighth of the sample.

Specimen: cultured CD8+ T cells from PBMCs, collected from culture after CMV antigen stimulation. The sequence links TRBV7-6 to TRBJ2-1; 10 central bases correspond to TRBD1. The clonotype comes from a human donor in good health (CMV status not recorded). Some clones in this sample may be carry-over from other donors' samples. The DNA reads TGTGCCAGCAGCCCCCGCCCCGGGACAGGGGTCGCGGTAGGTGAGCAGTTCTTC. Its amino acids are CASSPRPGTGVAVGEQFF.